Each of the 14 T cell receptor beta chains below was sequenced from the same sample in a study of vaccination and CD4 T cells after COVID-19. The treatment: approximately nine-day PBMC culture with coronavirus spike peptide pools or control peptides (ViraFEST assay). Cultured CD4+ T-cell DNA underwent Oncomine TCR Beta short-read sequencing. Via MiXCR, TCRdb re-called the PCR reads, giving one row per CDR3 protein. Found here are approximately 10,000 distinct CDR3 sequences, roughly 56% of them singletons; the top ten hold about an eighth. These TCRs are of unknown antigen specificity. Material: CD4+ T cells from blood, cultured in vitro. Receptor source: a human donor who had recovered from COVID-19.

V is TRBV28 and J is TRBJ2-2; possibly TRBD2 for D (6 bases). Germline CDR1 MDHEN, CDR2 SYDVKM. Trimming cost V 2 bases and J 6 bases, with 7 bases left between them. The CDR3 covers 13 residues. DNA for the CDR3: TGTGCCAGCAGTTTAACTAGCTCCGGGGAGCTGTTTTTT. Translating it yields CASSLTSSGELFF.

This clonotype was counted only a few times. The V and J genes are TRBV2 and TRBJ2-7; 7 nucleotides align to TRBD2. The CDR3 extends over 16 amino acids. V was pared by 5 bases and J by 1 base, with 11 bases of the junction left unmatched. Germline V gene sequence: CDR1 SNHLY, CDR2 FYNNEI. The CDR3 protein is CASSRGAGAISYEQYF. The DNA of the CDR3 is TGTGCCAGCAGTCGAGGCGCGGGAGCGATTTCCTACGAGCAGTACTTC.

V usage is TRBV15 and J usage is TRBJ1-5, with D unresolved. The CDR3 consists of 14 residues. The V gene's germline CDR1 is LNHNV and CDR2 YYDKDF (reference sequence). Trimming stripped 0 bases from V and 7 bases from J, with 10 bases between. CDR3 nucleotide sequence: TGTGCCACCAGCAGAGATATGGTGGGCCAGCCCCAGCATTTT. Encoded protein: CATSRDMVGQPQHF.

This clonotype was seen only a few times. The chain uses TRBV7-2 and TRBJ1-2; D is perhaps TRBD1 (6 bases). The CDR3 has 13 amino acids. The germline V gene encodes CDR1 SGHTA and CDR2 FQGNSA. The ends were cut back, 1 base at V and 8 bases at J, with 11 bases in the middle. The CDR3 spells CASSLVGARGYTF. The CDR3 DNA sequence: TGTGCCAGCAGCTTAGTGGGGGCGAGAGGCTACACCTTC. The variable domain in full, completed from reference TRBV7-2 and TRBJ1-2, reads GAGVSQSPSNKVTEKGKDVELRCDPISGHTALYWYRQSLGQGLEFLIYFQGNSAPDKSGLPSDRFSAERTGGSVSTLTIQRTQQEDSAVYLCASSLVGARGYTFGSGTRLTVV.

The chain couples TRBV6-4 to TRBJ2-2, with a possible D match to TRBD2 (6 bases). The CDR3 is 13 residues long. Trimming shortened V by 3 bases and J by 4 bases, and 6 bases separated the two germline ends. CDR1 is MRHNA, CDR2 SNTAGT, per germline. The CDR3 here is CASSETSTGELFF. DNA for the CDR3: TGTGCCAGCAGTGAGACTAGCACCGGGGAGCTGTTTTTT.

The chain has TRBV27 and TRBJ2-1; D may correspond to TRBD1 or TRBD2 (5 bases each). CDR1 MNHEY and CDR2 SMNVEV come from the germline V gene (reference sequence). The CDR3 runs to 18 residues. V lost 0 bases to trimming and J lost 4 bases, with 19 bases between them. The CDR3, as DNA: TGTGCCAGCAGTTTATCGTTTTGGCCAGGGAGAGAATACAATGAGCAGTTCTTC. Protein product: CASSLSFWPGREYNEQFF.

The chain uses TRBV2 and TRBJ2-1; D is tentatively TRBD1 or TRBD2 (5 bases each). The germline V and J ends were trimmed by 7 bases and 5 bases, with 12 bases remaining between them. Germline V gene sequence: CDR1 SNHLY, CDR2 FYNNEI. The CDR3 extends over 13 amino acids. CDR3 residues: CASKSGTHNEQFF. In DNA, the CDR3 is TGTGCCAGCAAATCCGGGACGCACAATGAGCAGTTCTTC. The whole variable domain, remainder taken from reference TRBV2 and TRBJ2-1, is EPEVTQTPSHQVTQMGQEVILRCVPISNHLYFYWYRQILGQKVEFLVSFYNNEISEKSEIFDDQFSVERPDGSNFTLKIRSTKLEDSAMYFCASKSGTHNEQFFGPGTRLTVL.

The chain uses TRBV7-9 and TRBJ2-2; D is unresolved. This CDR3 has 16 residues. Looked up from germline, CDR1 is SEHNR and CDR2 is FQNEAQ (reference sequence). V dropped 3 bases and J dropped 0 bases, with 11 bases sitting between them. The CDR3 loop is CASSLSFRPNTGELFF. CDR3 nucleotides: TGTGCCAGCAGCTTGTCTTTTCGCCCGAACACCGGGGAGCTGTTTTTT.

This clonotype has a single count. The chain joins TRBV28 to TRBJ2-3; no clear D gene. Germline assignment: CDR1 MDHEN and CDR2 SYDVKM. The CDR3 extends over 14 amino acids. The V end lost 5 bases, the J end lost 0 bases, and 9 bases lay between the germline ends. The CDR3 DNA is TGTGCCAGCAGTCTCGGACGAAGCACAGATACGCAGTATTTT. Translation gives CASSLGRSTDTQYF.

This chain uses TRBV7-8 with TRBJ2-3; the D gene is possibly TRBD2 (5 bases). This CDR3 spans 11 amino acids. From germline, CDR1 is SGHVS and CDR2 FQNEAQ. V dropped 5 bases and J dropped 6 bases, with 6 bases sitting between them. The CDR3 sequence is CASSRRDTQYF. DNA for the CDR3: TGTGCCAGCAGCAGGAGGGATACGCAGTATTTT. Full variable domain (outside the CDR3, taken from reference TRBV7-8 and TRBJ2-3): GAGVSQSPRYKVAKRGQDVALRCDPISGHVSLFWYQQALGQGPEFLTYFQNEAQLDKSGLPSDRFFAERPEGSVSTLKIQRTQQEDSAVYLCASSRRDTQYFGPGTRLTVL.

The chain uses TRBV6-5 and TRBJ2-6; no clear D. CDR1 and CDR2 (germline): MNHEY, SVGAGI. V was clipped by 0 bases and J by 3 bases, with 3 bases between them. The CDR3 has 14 residues. The CDR3 loop reads CASSYSIGANVLTF. The DNA for the CDR3 is TGTGCCAGCAGTTACTCGATTGGGGCCAACGTCCTGACTTTC.

The CDR3: CSARDRLAGVTGELFF. CDR3 nucleotide sequence: TGCAGTGCTAGAGATAGGCTAGCGGGAGTAACCGGGGAGCTGTTTTTT. This chain uses TRBV20-1 with TRBJ2-2, with 10 bases fitting TRBD2. Germline V CDR1 and CDR2: DFQATT, SNEGSKA (reference sequence). The V segment lost 0 bases and the J segment 5 bases; nucleotides outside the gene matches: 6. The CDR3 spans 16 residues.

The gene calls are TRBV19 and TRBJ2-3; D is perhaps TRBD1 (6 bases). V shed 5 bases and J shed 0 bases, with 15 bases lying between them. In germline, CDR1 is LNHDA, CDR2 SQIVND (reference sequence). The CDR3 has 16 residues. The CDR3 bases are TGTGCCAGTAGTGACATAGGACAGAACAGCACAGATACGCAGTATTTT. Encoded protein: CASSDIGQNSTDTQYF. The variable domain in full, completed from reference TRBV19 and TRBJ2-3, reads DGGITQSPKYLFRKEGQNVTLSCEQNLNHDAMYWYRQDPGQGLRLIYYSQIVNDFQKGDIAEGYSVSREKKESFPLTVTSAQKNPTAFYLCASSDIGQNSTDTQYFGPGTRLTVL.

The rearrangement uses TRBV6-1 and TRBJ2-3; 10 nucleotides align to TRBD2. The germline V gene encodes CDR1 MNHNS and CDR2 SASEGT. The CDR3 consists of 15 residues. The ends lost 4 bases at V and 4 bases at J; junction bases unmatched: 5. The DNA of the CDR3 is TGTGCCAGCAGTGGTAGGAGCGGGAGGGCAGATACGCAGTATTTT. It codes for CASSGRSGRADTQYF.